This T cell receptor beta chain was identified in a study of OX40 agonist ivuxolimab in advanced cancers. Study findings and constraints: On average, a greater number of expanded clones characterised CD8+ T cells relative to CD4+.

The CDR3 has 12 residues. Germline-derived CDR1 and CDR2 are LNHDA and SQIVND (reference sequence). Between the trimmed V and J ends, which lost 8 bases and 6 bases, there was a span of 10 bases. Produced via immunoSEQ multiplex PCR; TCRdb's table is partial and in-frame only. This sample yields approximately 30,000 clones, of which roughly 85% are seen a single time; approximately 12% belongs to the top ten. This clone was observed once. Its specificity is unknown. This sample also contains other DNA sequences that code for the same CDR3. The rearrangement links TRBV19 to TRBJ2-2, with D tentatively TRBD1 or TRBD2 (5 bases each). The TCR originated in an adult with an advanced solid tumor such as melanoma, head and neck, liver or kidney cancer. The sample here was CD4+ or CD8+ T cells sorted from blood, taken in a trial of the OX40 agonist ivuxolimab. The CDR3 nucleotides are TGTGCCAGTCGGTTGGGGGCCGGGGAGCTGTTTTTT. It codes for CASRLGAGELFF.